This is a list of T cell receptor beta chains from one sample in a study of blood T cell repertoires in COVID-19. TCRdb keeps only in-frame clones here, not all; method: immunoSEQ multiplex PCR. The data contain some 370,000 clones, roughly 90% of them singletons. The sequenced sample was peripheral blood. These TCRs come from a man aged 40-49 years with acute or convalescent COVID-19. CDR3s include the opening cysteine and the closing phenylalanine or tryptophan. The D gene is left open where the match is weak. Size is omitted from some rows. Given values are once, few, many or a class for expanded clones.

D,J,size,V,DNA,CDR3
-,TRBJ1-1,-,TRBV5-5,TGTGCCAGCAGCTTGATGTCACAGATTTACACTGAAGCTTTCTTT,CASSLMSQIYTEAFF
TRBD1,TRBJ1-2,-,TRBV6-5,TGTGCCAGCAGCGAGACAGGGACCTATGGCTACACCTTC,CASSETGTYGYTF
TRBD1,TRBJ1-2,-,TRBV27,TGTGCCTCCGGGACAGGGGACTCGAACTATGGCTACACCTTC,CASGTGDSNYGYTF
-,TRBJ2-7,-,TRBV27,TGTGCCAGCAGGATGGACGGGGGTTACGAGCAGTACTTC,CASRMDGGYEQYF
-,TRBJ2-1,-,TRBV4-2,TGTGCCAGCAGCCGCAGATTGAGCGGTGACTCCTACAATGAGCAGTTCTTC,CASSRRLSGDSYNEQFF
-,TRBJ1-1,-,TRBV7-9,TGTGCCAGCAGCCCGGACAGCGGCGGTAGGGAAGCTTTCTTT,CASSPDSGGREAFF
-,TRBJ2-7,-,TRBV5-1,TGCGCCAGCAGCTTGGGGACAGAGACCGAGCAGTACTTC,CASSLGTETEQYF
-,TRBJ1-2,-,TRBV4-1,TGCGCCAGCAGCCAGCCGCGTCGGGGTTATGGCTACACCTTC,CASSQPRRGYGYTF
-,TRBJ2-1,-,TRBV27,TGTGCCAGCAGTCCCGCGGCGCCCTTCTACAATGAGCAGTTCTTC,CASSPAAPFYNEQFF
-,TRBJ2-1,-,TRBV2,TGTGCCAGCGGTGAGCGTAGCTCCTACAATGAGCAGTTCTTC,CASGERSSYNEQFF
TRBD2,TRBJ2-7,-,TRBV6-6,TGTGCCAGCAGTTACAGGGCGGGGGGGCCGTACGAGCAGTACTTC,CASSYRAGGPYEQYF
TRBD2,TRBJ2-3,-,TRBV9,TGTGCCAGCAGCGCCCGGACTAGCGGGATCGCTGCAGATACGCAGTATTTT,CASSARTSGIAADTQYF
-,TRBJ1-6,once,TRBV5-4,TGTGCCAGCAGCTTGGGTGCACCGGGGGATTCACCCCTCCACTTT,CASSLGAPGDSPLHF